This is a list of T cell receptor beta chains from one sample in a study of T cells of healthy individuals. MiXCR, applied by TCRdb to the 5' RACE reads, yields one record per CDR3 protein. Of over 95,000 distinct CDR3 sequences in the sample, approximately 15% were seen once. These receptors all stem from a human donor in good health. Each CDR3 is given with its conserved first and last residue. The order of the fields is J gene, V gene, D gene, clone size, CDR3 protein, CDR3 DNA. A D gene is named only where the DNA matches it firmly. Some rows have no size entry. The others give once, few or many, or a class for an expanded clone.

TRBJ1-1 TRBV5-6 TRBD1 . CASSSSFGDRNTEAFF TGTGCCAGCAGCTCGTCTTTCGGGGACAGAAACACTGAAGCTTTCTTT
TRBJ2-1 TRBV5-6 . . CASSADAGTWYNEQFF TGTGCCAGCAGCGCAGATGCCGGGACTTGGTACAATGAGCAGTTCTTC
TRBJ2-1 TRBV14 . many CASSQDWSDSYNEQFF TGTGCCAGCAGCCAAGACTGGTCGGACTCCTACAATGAGCAGTTCTTC
TRBJ2-7 TRBV5-1 . . CASSSPIGSEQYF TGCGCCAGCAGCTCCCCAATAGGGTCCGAGCAGTACTTC
TRBJ1-5 TRBV28 TRBD1 few CASSSADRVFFQPQHF TGTGCCAGCAGCTCTGCGGACAGGGTGTTTTTCCAGCCCCAGCATTTT
TRBJ2-3 TRBV6-6 . many CATHGTSPTDTQYF TGTGCCACCCATGGGACATCACCCACAGATACGCAGTATTTT
TRBJ2-1 TRBV11-1 . . CASSSQLVYNEQFF TGTGCCAGCAGCTCACAACTAGTGTACAATGAGCAGTTCTTC
TRBJ1-2 TRBV27 . many CASRQDPGSTYGYTF TGTGCCAGCAGGCAGGACCCGGGATCAACTTATGGCTACACCTTC
TRBJ2-7 TRBV7-7 . . CASSPGGEQYF TGTGCTAGCAGCCCAGGTGGGGAGCAGTACTTC
TRBJ1-5 TRBV28 . . CASKRIYSNQPQHF TGTGCCAGCAAACGGATATATAGCAATCAGCCCCAGCATTTT
TRBJ2-3 TRBV11-3 TRBD2 few CASSFGGGVGDTQYF TGTGCCAGCAGCTTTGGCGGGGGGGTCGGAGATACGCAGTATTTT
TRBJ2-5 TRBV18 . few CASSPPTGLQETQYF TGTGCCAGCTCACCCCCAACAGGCCTCCAAGAGACCCAGTACTTC
TRBJ2-6 TRBV4-3 . many CASSQDIRRMGANVLTF TGCGCCAGCAGCCAAGATATTAGGAGGATGGGGGCCAACGTCCTGACTTTC
TRBJ2-3 TRBV6-6 TRBD2 many CASSYSGGRGTDTQYF TGTGCCAGCAGTTACTCGGGCGGGAGGGGCACAGATACGCAGTATTTT
TRBJ1-1 TRBV7-9 . many CASSTPADSPNTEAFF TGTGCCAGCAGCACACCCGCGGACAGCCCGAACACTGAAGCTTTCTTT
TRBJ2-7 TRBV6-1 . few CASSRDPVIVEQYF TGTGCCAGCAGTCGGGACCCCGTAATTGTCGAGCAGTACTTC
TRBJ2-1 TRBV19 TRBD1 . CASSSGQANNEQFF TGTGCCAGTAGCTCGGGACAGGCCAACAATGAGCAGTTCTTC
TRBJ2-1 TRBV5-1 TRBD1 few CASSLGTGGLDEQFF TGCGCCAGCAGCTTAGGGACAGGGGGTTTGGATGAGCAGTTCTTC
TRBJ1-2 TRBV20-1 TRBD1 few CSAHSQGPDYGYTF TGCAGTGCTCATTCACAGGGGCCCGACTATGGCTACACCTTC
TRBJ2-4 TRBV6-2/TRBV6-3 TRBD2 many CASSYAGAIQYF TGTGCCAGCAGTTACGCGGGAGCCATTCAGTACTTC
TRBJ2-4 TRBV5-1 TRBD1 many CASSPGTGAAKNIQYF TGCGCCAGCAGCCCCGGGACAGGGGCTGCCAAAAACATTCAGTACTTC
TRBJ2-2 TRBV9 . . CASSVGGGAGTGELFF TGTGCCAGCAGCGTAGGCGGAGGGGCGGGCACCGGGGAGCTGTTTTTT
TRBJ2-5 TRBV6-2/TRBV6-3 . . CASSQNGARETQYF TGTGCCAGCAGTCAGAACGGGGCCAGAGAGACCCAGTACTTC
TRBJ1-5 TRBV9 . . CASSVEWAQGPQHF TGTGCCAGCAGCGTAGAATGGGCGCAAGGGCCCCAGCATTTT
TRBJ2-7 TRBV5-1 . . CASSFSQGVNEQYF TGCGCCAGCAGCTTTTCACAGGGCGTAAACGAGCAGTACTTC
TRBJ1-5 TRBV7-9 TRBD1 . CASSQQGAWQPQHF TGTGCCAGCAGCCAGCAGGGGGCCTGGCAGCCCCAGCATTTT
TRBJ1-5 TRBV28 . few CASSLGAAYSNQPQHF TGTGCCAGCAGTCTAGGGGCAGCATATAGCAATCAGCCCCAGCATTTT
TRBJ2-6 TRBV4-3 . many CASSQEVASGANVLTF TGCGCCAGCAGCCAAGAGGTAGCCTCTGGGGCCAACGTCCTGACTTTC
TRBJ2-1 TRBV5-1 TRBD2 few CASSFPGSGLAGGQYNEQFF TGCGCCAGCAGCTTCCCTGGGAGCGGACTAGCGGGAGGCCAATACAATGAGCAGTTCTTC
TRBJ2-5 TRBV6-1 TRBD2 . CASLPGLAKRGQETQYF TGTGCCAGCCTCCCGGGACTAGCGAAAAGGGGACAAGAGACCCAGTACTTC
TRBJ2-4 TRBV7-2 . medium-sized CASSLEAENIQYF TGTGCCAGCAGCTTAGAGGCAGAAAACATTCAGTACTTC
TRBJ1-4 TRBV11-2 . many CASSLDGTTNEKLFF TGTGCCAGCAGCTTGGACGGGACAACTAATGAAAAACTGTTTTTT
TRBJ2-7 TRBV7-2 . . CASSLMTGSSYEQYF TGTGCCAGCAGCCTTATGACAGGCAGCTCCTACGAGCAGTACTTC
TRBJ1-1 TRBV7-2 . . CASSLLGPMNTEAFF TGTGCCAGCAGCTTACTGGGCCCCATGAACACTGAAGCTTTCTTT
TRBJ1-4 TRBV27 . few CASSRDRSNEKLFF TGTGCCAGCAGCCGAGACAGATCCAATGAAAAACTGTTTTTT